This TCR beta chain was sequenced in a study of blood T cell repertoires in COVID-19. At the level of the study: Samples came from the United States, Italy and Spain, spanning acute and convalescent COVID-19. The analysed material was cDNA or gDNA that came from T cells, B-cell-depleted T cells, or PBMCs.

Germline V gene lookup returns CDR1 SEHNR and CDR2 FQNEAQ (reference sequence). V lost 5 bases and J 5 bases, leaving 13 bases between the germline ends. This CDR3 contains 14 residues. This clone has just one count. As originally analysed: Reference gene primer amplification yielded estimated nucleated cell counts. This table comes from immunoSEQ multiplex PCR, and its TCRdb copy is limited to in-frame clones, with some not included. D and trimming were read from the DNA, whereas the V and J calls and clone size are those reported in that table. The sample holds about 83,000 clones, 86% seen once. The sample consisted of peripheral blood. This clonotype originated in a woman aged 80 or older in a cohort sampled during active or convalescent COVID-19. The chain uses TRBV7-9 and TRBJ2-1; D gene uncertain. The CDR3 nucleotides are TGTGCCAGCAGCCCCCCCGGAGCGCACAATGAGCAGTTCTTC. This codes for CASSPPGAHNEQFF.